These 17 T cell receptor beta chains were sequenced from one sample in a study of blood T cell repertoires in COVID-19. Measured with immunoSEQ multiplex PCR; TCRdb has only the in-frame clones, and not every one. The data show some 90,000 clones, with over 70% seen just once and around 4.5% held by the top ten. The sequencing input was peripheral blood. These receptors were collected from a man between 60 and 75 years old with acute or convalescent COVID-19.

The chain has TRBV5-6 and TRBJ2-3, with a possible D match to TRBD2 (5 bases). Germline CDR1 SGHDT, CDR2 YYEEEE. V lost 7 bases to trimming and J lost 9 bases, with 27 bases between them. CDR3 length: 16 amino acids. The CDR3 DNA is TGTGCCAGCGCAGCCGAATCGGGAACCAGTAAGTCCACGCAGTATTTT. Residues: CASAAESGTSKSTQYF.

V gene TRBV30 combines with J gene TRBJ1-5; D gene ambiguous. This CDR3 spans 14 amino acids. V was pared by 3 bases and J by 1 base, with 10 bases between. The germline CDR1 and CDR2 sequences are GTSNPN and SVGIG (reference sequence). CDR3 protein: CAWSPAESNQPQHF. The CDR3, as DNA: TGTGCCTGGAGCCCCGCTGAGAGCAATCAGCCCCAGCATTTT.

This chain uses TRBV27 with TRBJ2-7; D not resolved. The V gene's germline CDR1 is MNHEY and CDR2 SMNVEV (reference sequence). The CDR3 length is 14 residues. V lost 5 bases and J 1 base, leaving 12 bases between the germline ends. The DNA for the CDR3 is TGTGCCAGCAGTCCACAAGTCGATTCCTACGAGCAGTACTTC. This encodes CASSPQVDSYEQYF.

The chain is built from TRBV7-9 and TRBJ2-1; 7 bases fit TRBD1. CDR1 and CDR2 from the germline V gene are SEHNR and FQNEAQ (reference sequence). The CDR3 runs 13 residues. The ends lost 4 bases at V and 7 bases at J; junction bases unmatched: 4. The chain's CDR3 is CASSYLTGNEQFF. In nucleotides, the CDR3 is TGTGCCAGCAGCTACCTGACAGGGAATGAGCAGTTCTTC.

The chain joins TRBV10-3 to TRBJ1-6; TRBD1 aligns across 7 bases. The germline gives CDR1 ENHRY, CDR2 SYGVKD. The CDR3 sequence is 17 residues long. V was clipped by 4 bases and J by 6 bases; unmatched bases: 12. The chain's CDR3 is CAISGIQGREGNSPLHF. In DNA, the CDR3 is TGTGCCATCAGTGGTATACAGGGGAGAGAGGGTAATTCACCCCTCCACTTT.

V usage is TRBV7-2 and J usage is TRBJ2-7, with D hard to call. Germline V gene data show CDR1 as SGHTA and CDR2 as FQGNSA. The length of the CDR3 is 14 residues. The V and J ends lost 5 bases and 0 bases respectively, with 11 bases between them. CDR3 coding DNA: TGTGCCAGCAGCCCGACTGCAATCTCCTACGAGCAGTACTTC. Amino acid sequence: CASSPTAISYEQYF.

V usage is TRBV3-1 (or the pseudogene TRBV3-2) and J usage is TRBJ2-3; D is undetermined. CDR1 LGHDT and CDR2 YNNKEL come from the germline V gene (reference sequence). The CDR3 spans 13 residues. V lost 3 bases to trimming and J lost 6 bases, with 10 bases between them. CDR3 protein: CASSHLTEDTQYF. CDR3 in DNA: TGTGCCAGCAGCCACCTCACTGAGGATACGCAGTATTTT.

This clone was found once. This sequence joins TRBV28 and TRBJ1-5; 7 nucleotides match TRBD1. Germline lookup yields CDR1 MDHEN and CDR2 SYDVKM. This CDR3 comprises 15 residues. V dropped 3 bases and J dropped 3; count of bases not matched to a gene: 5. This CDR3 is CASSFVGQNNQPQHF. In nucleotides, the CDR3 is TGTGCCAGCAGTTTTGTGGGACAGAACAATCAGCCCCAGCATTTT.

This clone appeared a few times. V is TRBV27 and J is TRBJ2-3; 7 bases align to TRBD1. The V and J ends lost 8 bases and 7 bases, in that order; junction bases with no gene match: 12. Germline loops: CDR1 MNHEY, CDR2 SMNVEV (reference sequence). The CDR3 consists of 14 residues. CDR3 loop: CASAGTANWNTQYF. CDR3 in DNA: TGTGCCAGCGCCGGGACAGCGAATTGGAATACGCAGTATTTT.

The chain employs TRBV9 and TRBJ1-5; D is possibly TRBD1 (6 bases). The V end was cut by 3 bases, the J end by 7 bases, with 17 bases between. Per the germline V gene, CDR1 is SGDLS and CDR2 is YYNGEE. CDR3 length: 15 residues. CDR3 sequence reads: CASSAAGVWGQPQHF. The CDR3 DNA reads as TGTGCCAGCAGCGCCGCAGGGGTGTGGGGACAGCCCCAGCATTTT.

The gene calls are TRBV30 and TRBJ1-1; D is ambiguous. Between the trimmed V and J ends, which lost 2 bases and 4 bases, there was a span of 11 bases. The CDR3 is 13 residues long. CDR1 is GTSNPN and CDR2 is SVGIG in the germline V gene (reference sequence). The CDR3 loop is CAWSPSAGTEAFF. The CDR3 bases are TGTGCCTGGAGTCCTTCGGCGGGCACTGAAGCTTTCTTT. The full variable domain, in which reference TRBV30 and TRBJ1-1 provide the parts outside the CDR3, is SQTIHQWPATLVQPVGSPLSLECTVEGTSNPNLYWYRQAAGRGLQLLFYSVGIGQISSEVPQNLSASRPQDRQFILSSKKLLLSDSGFYLCAWSPSAGTEAFFGQGTRLTVV.

This chain connects TRBV5-8 to TRBJ2-1, with D unresolved. Trimming stripped 4 bases from V and 5 bases from J, with 16 bases between. CDR1 is SGHTS and CDR2 is YDEGEE in the germline V gene. There are 15 residues in the CDR3. This CDR3 reads CASSAPTSHNNEQFF. The CDR3 DNA follows: TGTGCCAGCAGCGCCCCGACTTCCCACAACAATGAGCAGTTCTTC. Full variable domain (rest looked up from reference TRBV5-8 and TRBJ2-1): EAGVTQSPTHLIKTRGQQATLRCSPISGHTSVYWYQQALGLGLQFLLWYDEGEERNRGNFPPRFSGRQFPNYSSELNVNALELEDSALYLCASSAPTSHNNEQFFGPGTRLTVL.

V is TRBV2 and J is TRBJ1-1; 7 bases are shared with TRBD1. J was trimmed by 1 base and V by 6 bases; bases with no gene match: 2. The germline V gene has CDR1 SNHLY and CDR2 FYNNEI. The CDR3 runs to 13 residues. CDR3 sequence: CASRYRGNTEAFF. CDR3 DNA: TGTGCCAGCAGATACAGGGGGAACACTGAAGCTTTCTTT.

The chain joins TRBV7-9 to TRBJ2-3, with 9 bases that match TRBD2. V lost 5 bases and J lost 3; bases outside the gene matches: 12. The CDR3 length is 17 residues. Looked up from germline, CDR1 is SEHNR and CDR2 is FQNEAQ (reference sequence). CDR3 protein: CASSKSSRAGGTDTQYF. CDR3 sequence (DNA): TGTGCCAGCAGCAAATCCTCTAGAGCGGGGGGAACAGATACGCAGTATTTT.

In its sample, this clone was seen once. The CDR3: CASSVGHKATVSEETQYF. The CDR3 region has the DNA TGTGCCAGCAGCGTAGGTCATAAGGCAACAGTTTCCGAAGAGACCCAGTACTTC. The gene calls are TRBV9 and TRBJ2-5; D uncertain. Germline CDR1 and CDR2: SGDLS and YYNGEE. Trimming left V 0 bases short and J 3 bases short, with 21 bases between. The CDR3 runs 18 residues.

This clone was counted only a few times. The chain carries TRBV10-3 and TRBJ1-1; D is undetermined. This CDR3 is built from 13 residues. CDR1 is ENHRY and CDR2 is SYGVKD in the germline V gene. Trimming took off 5 bases at V and 1 base at J, with 8 bases between the two ends. The CDR3 nucleotides are TGTGCCATCAGTTCAACAGAGAACACTGAAGCTTTCTTT. Amino acid sequence: CAISSTENTEAFF.

CDR3 protein: CASSLWTGAYNEQFF. The CDR3 nucleotides are TGCGCCAGCAGCCTATGGACAGGGGCCTACAATGAGCAGTTCTTC. V and J are TRBV4-3 and TRBJ2-1, with 9 positions matching TRBD1. The ends lost 4 bases at V and 2 bases at J; junction bases unmatched: 3. Germline CDR1 is LGHNA and CDR2 is YSLEER. The CDR3 extends over 15 amino acids.